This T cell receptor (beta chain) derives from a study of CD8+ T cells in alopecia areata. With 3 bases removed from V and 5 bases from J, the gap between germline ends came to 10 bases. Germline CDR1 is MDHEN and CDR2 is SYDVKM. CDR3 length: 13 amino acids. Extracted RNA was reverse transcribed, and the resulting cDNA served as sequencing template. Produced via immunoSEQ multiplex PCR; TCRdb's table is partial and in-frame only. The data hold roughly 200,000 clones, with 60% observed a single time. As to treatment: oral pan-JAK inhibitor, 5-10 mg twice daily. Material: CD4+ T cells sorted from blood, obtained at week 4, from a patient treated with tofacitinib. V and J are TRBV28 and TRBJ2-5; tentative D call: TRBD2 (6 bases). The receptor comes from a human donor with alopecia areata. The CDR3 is CASSLTGAETQYF. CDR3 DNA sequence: TGTGCCAGCAGTTTGACGGGAGCGGAGACCCAGTACTTC.